One and the same sample provided the 4 T cell receptor beta chains below, sequenced in a study of Graves' ophthalmopathy and Graves' hyperthyroidism. Amplification of TCR beta CDR3 regions used RNA transcripts. HTBI primers were used in a first-round RT-PCR, which preceded a second-round multiplex PCR. TCRdb redid the calling of the multiplex PCR reads with MiXCR, one entry per CDR3 protein. The sample lists 600,000 to 950,000 distinct CDR3 sequences; roughly two fifths were seen once. The source material was peripheral blood. Receptors were obtained from an adult man with Graves' ophthalmopathy.

This sequence joins TRBV20-1 and TRBJ2-7; 12 bases fit TRBD2. The J call may be in error: the DNA end matches TRBJ2-1 better. This CDR3 comprises 14 residues. Germline V gene data show CDR1 as DFQATT and CDR2 as SNEGSKA (reference sequence). The CDR3 is CSAGASGGAYEQFF. The CDR3 DNA is TGCAGTGCTGGGGCTAGCGGGGGGGCCTATGAGCAGTTCTTC.

The V call is TRBV12-3 or TRBV12-4, the J call TRBJ1-1; 10 bases match TRBD1. V was pared by 4 bases and J by 4 bases, with 6 bases of the junction left unmatched. This CDR3 has 15 amino acids. Written as DNA, the CDR3 is TGTGCCAGCAGTTGGACAGGGGGATCGGGCACTGAAGCTTTCTTT. Amino acid sequence: CASSWTGGSGTEAFF.

V is TRBV7-2 and J is TRBJ2-7; 7 bases map to TRBD1. J was trimmed by 5 bases and V by 5 bases; bases with no gene match: 6. CDR3 length: 13 residues. CDR1 is SGHTA and CDR2 is FQGNSA in the germline V gene. CDR3 sequence (DNA): TGTGCCAGCAGCCTGGGACAGCCCCACGAGCAGTACTTC. Translation: CASSLGQPHEQYF.

The V gene is TRBV2, the J gene TRBJ1-2, with 7 positions matching TRBD1. With 6 bases clipped from V and 8 bases from J, the junction kept 9 bases outside the gene matches. From germline, CDR1 is SNHLY and CDR2 FYNNEI. This CDR3 contains 13 residues. CDR3 nucleotide sequence: TGTGCCAGCAGGAGACAGGGCCGAGACGGCTACACCTTC. It yields the protein CASRRQGRDGYTF.